This T cell receptor (beta chain) is drawn from a study of regulatory T cells in long-lasting Graves disease. With respect to this clonotype: Its antigen remains unknown.

Study conclusions and caveats: TRBV28 was favored in persistent disease, as were TRBJ1-2 and TRBJ2-5.

V was cut by 0 bases and J by 1 base, with 10 bases left in between. CDR1 is MGHRA and CDR2 is YSYEKL in the germline V gene. There are 15 residues in the CDR3. Construction of the TCR beta libraries employed iRepertoire HTBI primers in conjunction with Arm-PCR of CDR3 regions. MiXCR was run by TCRdb on the multiplex PCR reads, yielding one entry per CDR3 protein. The sample includes some 300,000 distinct CDR3 sequences, 20% to 25% of them seen just once. Sample time point: persistent/refractory GD, antithyroid drugs over 5 years with positive TRAb. PBMCs provided the RNA from which the TCR library was made.

The chain is built from TRBV4-1 and TRBJ2-7; D is ambiguous. The sequence derives from a female donor with Graves disease. Here the sequenced sample was peripheral blood mononuclear cells (PBMCs), taken when the disease was refractory, from a patient treated with antithyroid drugs. As DNA, the CDR3 is TGCGCCAGCAGCCAAGAGGCTAGAGAATCCTACGAGCAGTACTTC. The encoded protein is CASSQEARESYEQYF.